The text below deals with one TCR beta chain. The junction does not match germline at one end; this may be a read error. The library was built from about 400 ng RNA with molecular barcoded adaptors for alpha/delta and beta/gamma chains. TCRdb re-called the reads with MiXCR, one entry per CDR3 protein. The table has 50,000 or so distinct CDR3 sequences, more than 9% seen once. Germline V gene data show CDR1 as SEHNR and CDR2 as FQNEAQ (reference sequence). The CDR3 extends over 14 amino acids. This sample stems from a study of read filtering for tumor transcriptome and immune sequencing. This TCR was recovered from a donor at least 40 years old with multiple myeloma. V is TRBV7-9 and J is TRBJ2-2, with D perhaps assigned TRBD1 or TRBD2 (5 bases each). Input material: a population of CD138-negative cells sorted from bone marrow. The CDR3 DNA sequence: TGTGCCAGCAGCTCTCGACAGTTCACCGGGGAGCTGTCTTTT. Translated, it gives CASSSRQFTGELSF.